This TCR beta chain emerged from a study of cytomegalovirus exposure and HLA in healthy donors. Notes on the study in general: According to a subsequent analysis, TCR clusters identified in the first cohort showed a tendency to co-occur across the roughly 130 validation repertoires. Cytomegalovirus association was assigned to approximately 160 TCR beta chains.

V was pared by 7 bases and J by 0 bases, with 3 bases between. This CDR3 region has 12 residues. Germline V gene sequence: CDR1 MDHEN, CDR2 SYDVKM. It was the approximately 120-subject validation cohort, separate from the approximately 700-subject first cohort, to which the donors belonged. With regard to this clone: What it binds is not known.

The table came from immunoSEQ multiplex PCR; TCRdb's copy has only in-frame clones and leaves some out. In the table there are some 64,000 clones, 90% to 97% of which are singletons. The receptor comes from a woman younger than 35 in good health and CMV-seronegative. The chain joins TRBV28 to TRBJ1-4, with D unclear. The sequenced sample was PBMCs. CDR3 in amino acids: CASTATNEKLFF. The DNA for the CDR3 is TGTGCCAGCACTGCAACTAATGAAAAACTGTTTTTT.